The 15 T cell receptor beta chains in this list originate from one sample, sequenced in a study of T-cell memory formation after mild COVID-19. TCRdb independently ran MiXCR on the 5' RACE reads; one entry per CDR3 protein. The profile shows 350,000 or so distinct CDR3 sequences, over 10% of them singletons. Source material: PBMCs or a T cell subset sorted from them (not recorded which). These receptors originate from a man between 18 and 29 years old who had mild COVID-19 (a few samples of this study predate the infection). Cell type and time point are not known.

This clonotype has a handful of counts. The gene calls are TRBV7-8 and TRBJ2-7; TRBD2 is a possible D gene (6 bases). The CDR3 is made up of 15 amino acids. The V end lost 2 bases, the J end lost 2 bases, and 13 bases lay between the germline ends. The germline gives CDR1 SGHVS, CDR2 FQNEAQ. CDR3 DNA: TGTGCCAGCAGCTTAATTGGCGGGGTCCCCTACGAGCAGTACTTC. It specifies CASSLIGGVPYEQYF.

The genes are TRBV5-5 and TRBJ2-1; D not certain. The germline gives CDR1 SGHKS, CDR2 YYEKEE (reference sequence). The ends were cut back, 2 bases at V and 7 bases at J, with 10 bases in the middle. The length of the CDR3 is 13 residues. The CDR3 bases are TGTGCCAGCAGCTTTGTAGTCGGGAATGAGCAGTTCTTC. This sequence encodes CASSFVVGNEQFF.

This clonotype was counted a few times. The gene calls are TRBV18 and TRBJ2-3; no firm D call. V lost 5 bases and J lost 0, with 9 bases in between. The length of the CDR3 is 14 residues. Germline-derived CDR1 and CDR2 are KGHSH and LQKENI. This CDR3 reads CASSWTASTDTQYF. Here the CDR3 DNA reads TGTGCCAGCTCATGGACGGCTAGCACAGATACGCAGTATTTT.

The chain is built from TRBV20-1 and TRBJ2-1; D possibly matches TRBD1 or TRBD2 (5 bases each). The CDR3 spans 14 residues. With 5 bases removed from V and 0 bases from J, the gap between germline ends came to 11 bases. Germline-derived CDR1 and CDR2 are DFQATT and SNEGSKA (reference sequence). DNA of the CDR3: TGCAGTGCTGGCCCTGGGGGCTCCTACAATGAGCAGTTCTTC. Protein product: CSAGPGGSYNEQFF.

This rearrangement joins TRBV4-1 to TRBJ2-5, with 9 bases lining up with TRBD2. From germline, CDR1 is MGHRA and CDR2 YSYEKL. There are 14 residues in the CDR3. The trim removed 5 bases at V and 5 bases at J, leaving 6 bases unmatched. The CDR3 bases are TGCGCCAGCAGCGCGGGGGGGGGCGCGGAGACCCAGTACTTC. Translation gives CASSAGGGAETQYF.

This clonotype occurred a few times. The CDR3, as DNA: TGTGCCAGCAGCTCGGACAAGAACTATGGCTACACCTTC. Translated, it gives CASSSDKNYGYTF. The V call is TRBV5-6, the J call TRBJ1-2, with D possibly TRBD1 on 5 matching bases. V was clipped by 3 bases and J by 2 bases, with 8 bases between them. This CDR3 is 13 amino acids long. The V gene's germline CDR1 is SGHDT and CDR2 YYEEEE.

This clonotype was picked up a small number of times. This chain joins TRBV5-1 and TRBJ1-6, with D tentatively TRBD1 (5 bases). Germline V gene lookup returns CDR1 SGHRS and CDR2 YFSETQ. The CDR3 covers 14 residues. V was clipped by 1 base and J by 5 bases, with 7 bases between them. CDR3 DNA sequence: TGCGCCAGCAGCTTGCAGGGCCATAATTCACCCCTCCACTTT. It translates to CASSLQGHNSPLHF.

J is TRBJ2-7 and V is TRBV11-2, with unresolved D. Trimming took 5 bases from V and 1 from J, leaving 12 bases between them. The V gene's germline CDR1 is SGHAT and CDR2 FQNNGV. The CDR3 is 14 amino acids. The CDR3, as DNA: TGTGCCAGCAGCCTCCGGACCGTGTCCTACGAGCAGTACGTC. Its translation: CASSLRTVSYEQYV.

The rearrangement links TRBV25-1 to TRBJ1-2; 9 nucleotides align to TRBD1. Germline assignment: CDR1 MGHDK and CDR2 SYGVNS. The CDR3 runs 15 residues. V trimming: 4 bases; J trimming: 3 bases; junction bases outside the gene matches: 6. Here the CDR3 reads CASSGWTGEHYGYTF. CDR3 nucleotide sequence: TGTGCCAGCAGTGGATGGACAGGGGAACACTATGGCTACACCTTC.

The sample holds a few counts of this clonotype. The chain couples TRBV2 to TRBJ2-1; D gene unclear. The germline V and J ends were trimmed by 2 bases and 6 bases, with 11 bases remaining between them. The CDR3 consists of 14 residues. CDR1 is SNHLY and CDR2 is FYNNEI in the germline V gene. CDR3 sequence reads: CASSEMGAANEQFF. The CDR3 DNA sequence: TGTGCCAGCAGTGAAATGGGCGCAGCCAATGAGCAGTTCTTC.

The J gene is TRBJ2-2, the V gene TRBV3-1; no reliable D call. This CDR3 is 20 amino acids long. Germline CDR1 reads LGHDT; CDR2 reads YNNKEL (reference sequence). Trimming took off 0 bases at V and 6 bases at J, with 26 bases between the two ends. DNA of the CDR3: TGTGCCAGCAGCCAAGAACTGAGCCGGCCATCCAGTCGTCGTCCCGGGGAGCTGTTTTTT. Protein: CASSQELSRPSSRRPGELFF.

This clonotype was observed a few times. This chain uses TRBV6-5 with TRBJ1-1; the match to TRBD1 covers 8 bases. The CDR3 extends over 14 amino acids. Germline trimming cut 5 bases from V and 0 bases from J; bases unmatched to any gene: 2. From germline, CDR1 is MNHEY and CDR2 SVGAGI. The DNA of the CDR3 is TGTGCCAGCAGTGGCAGGGGGCTGAACACTGAAGCTTTCTTT. This sequence encodes CASSGRGLNTEAFF.

V usage is TRBV13 and J usage is TRBJ2-3, with TRBD2 matching over 9 bases. Germline-derived CDR1 and CDR2 are PRHDT and FYEKMQ (reference sequence). The V and J ends lost 5 bases and 3 bases, in that order; junction bases with no gene match: 9. The CDR3 contains 16 residues. CDR3 amino acids: CASSLRAGGLTDTQYF. The CDR3 DNA reads TGTGCCAGCAGCCTTCGGGCGGGGGGGCTAACAGATACGCAGTATTTT.

This clonotype has a handful of counts. The chain has TRBV6-2 or TRBV6-3 and TRBJ2-3, with 7 bases fitting TRBD1. Germline V gene lookup returns CDR1 MNHEY and CDR2 SVGEGT. V shed 8 bases, J shed 4 bases, and the junction held 9 bases outside the gene matches. This CDR3 comprises 14 residues. CDR3 residues: CASLRDRGADTQYF. In DNA, the CDR3 is TGTGCCAGCCTACGGGACAGAGGGGCAGATACGCAGTATTTT.

In this sample, this clonotype turned up many times. The chain uses TRBV14 and TRBJ2-2; 8 nucleotides match TRBD1. The CDR3 loop spans 16 amino acids. CDR1 is SGHDN, CDR2 FVKESK, per germline. V lost 4 bases and J lost 4; bases outside the gene matches: 8. The CDR3 region is CASSRHAGTGTGELFF. Written as DNA, the CDR3 is TGTGCCAGCAGCCGTCACGCCGGGACAGGCACCGGGGAGCTGTTTTTT. Based on the CDR3 plus reference TRBV14 and TRBJ2-2, the full variable domain is EAGVTQFPSHSVIEKGQTVTLRCDPISGHDNLYWYRRVMGKEIKFLLHFVKESKQDESGMPNNRFLAERTGGTYSTLKVQPAELEDSGVYFCASSRHAGTGTGELFFGEGSRLTVL.